This TCR beta chain was obtained from a study of early T cells in non-severe SARS-CoV-2 infection. Points from the study as a whole: CD4 and private specificities were missed by VDJdb matching, which favored anti-spike CD8 responses.

The table lists this clonotype with many counts. Antigen: not known. This CDR3 contains 14 residues. Trimming at V came to 4 bases and at J to 5 bases, leaving 6 bases not matched to a gene. CDR1 is DFQATT, CDR2 SNEGSKA, per germline (reference sequence). Researchers tagged individual cDNA molecules with unique molecular identifiers. TCRdb processed the 5' RACE reads anew with MiXCR; each CDR3 protein has one entry. The top ten hold approximately 6.6% of the sample, which has tens of thousands of distinct CDR3 sequences, around 5% seen once. The clonotype originates from an adult who was a healthcare worker with PCR-confirmed SARS-CoV-2 infection or an uninfected control (not recorded which). The sequenced material came from whole blood. This rearrangement joins TRBV20-1 to TRBJ1-1; 11 bases match TRBD1. The CDR3 DNA reads TGCAGTGCTATGCCGGGACAGGGGGTTACTGAAGCTTTCTTT. It is translated as CSAMPGQGVTEAFF.